This TCR beta chain was retrieved from a study of T cell repertoires in cytomegalovirus infection. About the study: An indication of both CMV infection and matching HLA type came from public TCR beta signatures. Broader study findings: The response measured ex vivo was dominated by TCR beta clonotypes (HLA-C-restricted and CMV-specific).

TCRdb reprocessed the reads via MiXCR and lists one record per CDR3 protein. There are more than 500,000 distinct CDR3 sequences in the sample; 15% to 20% occur only once, and 20% to 30% lies in the top ten. This clonotype has ten or more counts. What it recognizes is unknown. Sequences were obtained from CD8+ T cells from PBMCs. The source is a human donor in good health (CMV status not recorded). Some clones in this sample may be carry-over from other donors' samples.

Written as DNA, the CDR3 is TGTGCCAGCAGCCCAGGACAGGCCGGGGCCAACGTCCTGACTTTC. Its protein is CASSPGQAGANVLTF. This rearrangement joins TRBV7-8 to TRBJ2-6, with 7 bases identical to TRBD1. The junction had 5 bases not matched to a gene; V was cut back by 5 bases and J by 4 bases. Germline V gives CDR1 SGHVS, CDR2 FQNEAQ. This CDR3 is built from 15 residues. The full variable domain, with the rest looked up from reference TRBV7-8 and TRBJ2-6, is GAGVSQSPRYKVAKRGQDVALRCDPISGHVSLFWYQQALGQGPEFLTYFQNEAQLDKSGLPSDRFFAERPEGSVSTLKIQRTQQEDSAVYLCASSPGQAGANVLTFGAGSRLTVL.